A single sample gave rise to the 5 T cell receptor beta chains below, sequenced in a study of blood T cell repertoires in COVID-19. Assay used: immunoSEQ multiplex PCR; TCRdb lists only in-frame clones, some missing. The data contain fewer than 120,000 clones, approximately 90% of them singletons. Material for sequencing was peripheral blood. The receptors come from a human donor in a cohort sampled during active COVID-19.

V gene TRBV5-8 combines with J gene TRBJ2-7; weak D call: TRBD1 (5 bases). Germline loops: CDR1 SGHTS, CDR2 YDEGEE. The V and J ends lost 5 bases and 6 bases respectively, with 18 bases between them. This CDR3 has 14 amino acids. The CDR3 loop reads CASSDTGPATEQYF. The CDR3 nucleotides read TGTGCCAGCAGTGACACAGGTCCCGCCACCGAGCAGTACTTC.

With respect to this clone: One junction end does not reproduce the germline sequence, and a read error may be involved. The rearrangement joins TRBV2 to TRBJ1-6; D gene uncertain. CDR3 length: 12 residues. The germline gives CDR1 SNHLY, CDR2 FYNNEI. The CDR3 here is CASSEALSLFYF. DNA for the CDR3: TGTGCCAGCAGTGAAGCGCTTAGCCTCTTCTACTTT.

The chain combines TRBV10-3 with TRBJ2-3; 10 bases are a match to TRBD2. This CDR3 is 15 amino acids long. From germline, CDR1 is ENHRY and CDR2 SYGVKD. Trimming took 6 bases from V and 4 from J; bases not matched to a gene: 7. The CDR3 DNA sequence: TGTGCCATCAGCCTAGCGGGGGACCCTCCAGATACGCAGTATTTT. Its translation: CAISLAGDPPDTQYF.

This sequence joins TRBV11-2 and TRBJ1-6; 10 positions agree with TRBD1. Germline assignment: CDR1 SGHAT and CDR2 FQNNGV. V was clipped by 4 bases and J by 9 bases; unmatched bases: 6. This CDR3 is 15 amino acids long. In DNA, the CDR3 is TGTGCCAGCAGCTCCCGGACAGGGGGAGGTTCACCCCTCCACTTT. Translation gives CASSSRTGGGSPLHF.

V usage is TRBV30 and J usage is TRBJ1-2, with a tentative D call TRBD1 (5 bases). Between the trimmed V and J ends, which lost 2 bases and 3 bases, there was a span of 22 bases. The length of the CDR3 is 17 residues. CDR1 and CDR2 (germline): GTSNPN, SVGIG (reference sequence). The CDR3 sequence is CAWSLITGRGEYYGYTF. DNA of the CDR3: TGTGCCTGGAGTCTCATTACAGGTCGAGGTGAATACTATGGCTACACCTTC.